This T cell receptor (beta chain) was identified in a study of T cell responses to AZD1222 COVID-19 vaccine. Study-level points and caveats: White British donors predominated, females outnumbered males, and clonal diversity was possibly underestimated.

Remarks on this clone: Its target is unknown.

Clones were read by immunoSEQ multiplex PCR, and TCRdb kept only the in-frame ones, dropping some. Seen here are 82,000 or so clones, 85% to 95% observed once, and the top ten hold 5.2%. The material sequenced was peripheral blood, taken on day 0 of AZD1222 vaccination. This receptor was identified in an adult in good health.

The CDR3 loop is CASSAGNQPQHF. CDR3 bases: TGTGCCAGTAGTGCGGGCAATCAGCCCCAGCATTTT. This chain links TRBV19 with TRBJ1-5; no firm D call. V lost 5 bases and J 2 bases, leaving 4 bases between the germline ends. The CDR3 length is 12 residues. Looked up from germline, CDR1 is LNHDA and CDR2 is SQIVND (reference sequence).